This TCR beta chain originates from a study of early T cells in non-severe SARS-CoV-2 infection. Overall study context: Alpha and beta chains were unpaired, from unsorted whole-blood bulk RNA.

The CDR3 is made up of 13 amino acids. The V segment lost 6 bases and the J segment 6 bases; nucleotides outside the gene matches: 6. Germline values: CDR1 DFQATT, CDR2 SNEGSKA (reference sequence). The table lists this clonotype with many counts. In the library, individual cDNA molecules carried attached unique molecular identifiers. One entry per CDR3 protein results from TCRdb running MiXCR on the 5' RACE reads. In the table there are over 75,000 distinct CDR3 sequences, less than 15% of which are singletons. The sample consisted of whole blood. The TCR sequence derives from an adult who was a healthcare worker with PCR-confirmed SARS-CoV-2 infection or an uninfected control (not recorded which). The chain employs TRBV20-1 and TRBJ2-2; 8 nucleotides match TRBD1. The CDR3 nucleotides are TGCAGTGCCGGGGGACAGGTCGCCGGGGAGCTGTTTTTT. Protein: CSAGGQVAGELFF.